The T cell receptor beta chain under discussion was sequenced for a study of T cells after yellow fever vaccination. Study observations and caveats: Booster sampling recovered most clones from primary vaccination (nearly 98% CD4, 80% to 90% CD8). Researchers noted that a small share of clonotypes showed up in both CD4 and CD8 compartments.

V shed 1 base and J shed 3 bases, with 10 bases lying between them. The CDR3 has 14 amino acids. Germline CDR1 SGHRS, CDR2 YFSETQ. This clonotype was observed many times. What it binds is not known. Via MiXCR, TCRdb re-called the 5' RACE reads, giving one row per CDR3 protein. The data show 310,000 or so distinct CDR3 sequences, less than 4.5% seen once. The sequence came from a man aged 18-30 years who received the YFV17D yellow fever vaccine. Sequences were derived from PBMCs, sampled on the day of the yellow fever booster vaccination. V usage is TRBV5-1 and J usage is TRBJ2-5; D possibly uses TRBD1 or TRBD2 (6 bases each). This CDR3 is CASSLRGGKETQYF. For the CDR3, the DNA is TGCGCCAGCAGCTTGCGAGGGGGGAAAGAGACCCAGTACTTC.